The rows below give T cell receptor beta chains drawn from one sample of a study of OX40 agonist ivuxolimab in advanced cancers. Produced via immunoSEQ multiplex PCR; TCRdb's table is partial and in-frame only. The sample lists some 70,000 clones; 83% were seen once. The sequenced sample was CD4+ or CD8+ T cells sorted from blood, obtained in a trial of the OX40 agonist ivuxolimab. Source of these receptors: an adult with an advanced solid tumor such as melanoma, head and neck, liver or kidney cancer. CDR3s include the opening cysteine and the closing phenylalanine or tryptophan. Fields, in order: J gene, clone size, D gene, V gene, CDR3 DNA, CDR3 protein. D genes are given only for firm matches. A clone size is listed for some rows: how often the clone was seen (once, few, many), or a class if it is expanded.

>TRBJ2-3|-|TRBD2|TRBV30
TGTGCCTGGAGACGGGAGGGGCTCACAGATACGCAGTATTTT
CAWRREGLTDTQYF
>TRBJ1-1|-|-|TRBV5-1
TGCGCCAGCAGCTTGGACCAAGGAGGGACTGAAGCTTTCTTT
CASSLDQGGTEAFF
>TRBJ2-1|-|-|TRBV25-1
TGTGCCAGCAGGAGGCGGGACACCCTTGGGAATGAGCAGTTCTTC
CASRRRDTLGNEQFF
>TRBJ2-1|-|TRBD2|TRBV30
TGTGCCTGGAGGGGTGGGAGGGCCTACAATGAGCAGTTCTTC
CAWRGGRAYNEQFF
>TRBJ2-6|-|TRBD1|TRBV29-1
TGCAGCATAGGACAGGGGGTTACTGGGGCCAACGTCCTGACTTTC
CSIGQGVTGANVLTF
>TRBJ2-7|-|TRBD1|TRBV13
TGTGCCAGCAGCCGGACAGGTGTGTACGAGCAGTACTTC
CASSRTGVYEQYF
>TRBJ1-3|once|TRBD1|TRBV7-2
TGTGCCAGCAGCTTCGGGACAGGGAAAGGAAACACCATATATTTT
CASSFGTGKGNTIYF
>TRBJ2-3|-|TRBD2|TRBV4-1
TGCGCCAGCAGCCAGGGGGAGGGGGATACGCAGTATTTT
CASSQGEGDTQYF
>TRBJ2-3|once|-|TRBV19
TGTGCCAGTAGTTCTAGAGTTATGGTAGTTCAAGATACGCAGTATTTT
CASSSRVMVVQDTQYF
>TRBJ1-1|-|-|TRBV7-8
TGTGCCAGCAGCTTACAAGGGGCCTTGAACACTGAAGCTTTCTTT
CASSLQGALNTEAFF
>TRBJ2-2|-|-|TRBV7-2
TGTGCCAGCAGTCAGTTGGTGTACACCGGGGAGCTGTTTTTT
CASSQLVYTGELFF
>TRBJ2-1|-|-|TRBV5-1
TGCGCCAGCAGCTTGCCTCTCCCCGGTAATGAGCAGTTCTTC
CASSLPLPGNEQFF
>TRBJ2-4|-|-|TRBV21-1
TGTGCCAGCAGCAAATTGAAGGGGGCGAAAAACATTCAGTACTTC
CASSKLKGAKNIQYF
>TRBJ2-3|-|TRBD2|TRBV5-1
TGCGCCAGCAGCTTTCAAACGGGAACTAGCGGAAGCACAGATACGCAGTATTTT
CASSFQTGTSGSTDTQYF